This T cell receptor (beta chain) was recovered during a study of low-dose radiotherapy and immunotherapy resistance in tumors (dated 2022 in TCRdb). Background on the whole study: In Cohort 1, 0.5 Gy per fraction was delivered every 2 weeks, and a total PTV dose of 6.5 Gy was prescribed. Randomization of trial participants into treatment groups was not performed. To make first-strand cDNA, Superscript III was used along with a set of TRAV- and TRBV-specific primers so that both the TCRalpha and TCRbeta chains were covered. Cohort 2 received 1 Gy per fraction every two weeks, with a total of 13 Gy over 26 weeks. Starting on cycle 1 day 1, patients took 300 mg of aspirin by mouth once a day for four cycles. Every two weeks, patients got intravenous cyclophosphamide at 200 mg/m2, given one day ahead of each radiation and immunotherapy administration. Eight patients were included in the translational analysis, namely three from the first dose cohort plus the first five from the second dose cohort. Patients were given nivolumab as a 240 mg flat dose every two weeks and ipilimumab at 1 mg/kg every six weeks, with both drugs delivered intravenously.

The time point label for this specimen denotes: after trial treatment. The intended sense of this specimen's treatment or condition label: LDRT plus nivolumab, ipilimumab, low-dose cyclophosphamide and aspirin (RACIN trial). The donors took part in RACIN, a single-arm, phase I, dose-escalation trial that combined nivolumab, ipilimumab, aspirin, low-dose cyclophosphamide and low-dose radiotherapy. Eligible patients had advanced, TIL-negative solid tumors. At the junction V is shortened by 2 bases and J by 8 bases, with 14 bases in between. From the cysteine up to the phenylalanine, the CDR3 has a length of 14 residues. Only CDR3 DNA is held: 42 bases, read in frame from base 1. The germline V gene specifies SGHDN as CDR1 and FVKESK as CDR2. Instrument used: Illumina HiSeq 2500. TCRs were amplified with Phusion for 15 to 20 PCR cycles, with a constant-region primer paired with the adapter attached to the V primers. Amplification of the isolated mRNA was done with the MessageAmp II aRNA Amplification Kit, which involved a roughly 17-hour in vitro transcription at 37 degrees C. mRNA for TCR sequencing was isolated with the Dynabeads mRNA DIRECT Purification Kit. A second roughly 24-cycle Phusion PCR added indexed Illumina adapters, and products were purified with AMPure XP beads. As for how the authors treated the data: Custom Perl scripts pooled TCR sequences encoding the same protein, removed out-of-frame sequences and computed each clonotype's abundance. TCR sequences supported by only a single read were excluded from analysis. The metrics used to describe the repertoires included Shannon entropy, Gini index, clonality, richness, and the frequency of TCRs shared between repertoires. The raw public data were reprocessed by TCRdb itself: fastp quality trimming at Q25, MiXCR clonotype calling, in-frame beta chains only. Identical CDR3 protein sequences are pooled into one entry, listed with their most common genes and DNA. These V and J calls rely on TCRdb rather than the paper's analysis. Recorded for this sample are some 52,000 distinct CDR3 sequences; approximately 33% of them occurred a single time. Approximately 8.4% of the sample is taken by the ten largest.

As to this clonotype: Its antigen target is currently unknown. No per-base quality is available; no much larger clone lies one base away.

The receptor chain draws on TRBV14 and TRBJ2-3, with the D gene not confidently named. The sequences come from PBMCs, collected after low-dose radiotherapy plus immunotherapy. This receptor was identified in a male donor with rectosigmoid adenocarcinoma. CDR3 sequence: CASSQLFRGGTQYF. Read as DNA, the sequence is TGTGCCAGCAGCCAACTGTTTCGAGGCGGTACGCAGTATTTT.